This TCR beta chain was recovered during a study of blood T cell repertoires in COVID-19. Across the whole study: From T cells, B-cell-depleted T cells, or PBMCs came the material, which was cDNA or gDNA.

Measured with immunoSEQ multiplex PCR; TCRdb has only the in-frame clones, and not every one. The repertoire holds approximately 160,000 clones, with 80% to 90% as singletons. Only one count was recorded for this clone. Additional DNA sequences in this sample encode the identical CDR3. The material sequenced was peripheral blood. The receptor was derived from a man in his forties who had recovered from COVID-19.

CDR3 residues: CASSVGQGETQYF. CDR3 nucleotides: TGTGCCAGCAGCGTAGGCCAGGGGGAGACCCAGTACTTC. V usage is TRBV9 and J usage is TRBJ2-5; D is possibly TRBD1 (6 bases). The V end was cut by 0 bases, the J end by 5 bases, with 8 bases between. CDR1 is SGDLS and CDR2 is YYNGEE in the germline V gene. CDR3 length: 13 amino acids.